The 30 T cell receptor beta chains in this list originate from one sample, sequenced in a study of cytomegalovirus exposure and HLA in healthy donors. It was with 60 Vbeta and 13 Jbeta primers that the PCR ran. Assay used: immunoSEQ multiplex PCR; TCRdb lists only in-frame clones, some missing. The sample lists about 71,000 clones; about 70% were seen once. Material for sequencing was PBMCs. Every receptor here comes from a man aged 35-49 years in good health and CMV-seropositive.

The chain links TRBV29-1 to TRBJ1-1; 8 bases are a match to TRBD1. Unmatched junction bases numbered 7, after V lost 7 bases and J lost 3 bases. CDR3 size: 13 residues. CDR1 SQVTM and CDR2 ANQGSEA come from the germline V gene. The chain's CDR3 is CSGRTGLDTEAFF. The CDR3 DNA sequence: TGCAGCGGCAGGACAGGGCTCGACACTGAAGCTTTCTTT. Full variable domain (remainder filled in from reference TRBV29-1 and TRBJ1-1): SAVISQKPSRDICQRGTSLTIQCQVDSQVTMMFWYRQQPGQSLTLIATANQGSEATYESGFVIDKFPISRPNLTFSTLTVSNMSPEDSSIYLCSGRTGLDTEAFFGQGTRLTVV.

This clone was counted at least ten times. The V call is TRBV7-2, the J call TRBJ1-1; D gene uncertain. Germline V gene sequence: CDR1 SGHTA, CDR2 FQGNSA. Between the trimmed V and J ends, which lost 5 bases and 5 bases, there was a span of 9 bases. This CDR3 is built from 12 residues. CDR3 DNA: TGTGCCAGCAGCCTTATACGGACTGAAGCTTTCTTT. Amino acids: CASSLIRTEAFF. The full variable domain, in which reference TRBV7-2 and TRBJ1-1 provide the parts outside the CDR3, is GAGVSQSPSNKVTEKGKDVELRCDPISGHTALYWYRQSLGQGLEFLIYFQGNSAPDKSGLPSDRFSAERTGGSVSTLTIQRTQQEDSAVYLCASSLIRTEAFFGQGTRLTVV.

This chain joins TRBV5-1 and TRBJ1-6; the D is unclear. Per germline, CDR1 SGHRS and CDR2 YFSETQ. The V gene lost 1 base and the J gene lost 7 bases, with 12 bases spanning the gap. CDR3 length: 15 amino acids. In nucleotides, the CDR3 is TGCGCCAGCAGCTTGAACGAGGTGCTGAATTCACCCCTCCACTTT. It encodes CASSLNEVLNSPLHF.

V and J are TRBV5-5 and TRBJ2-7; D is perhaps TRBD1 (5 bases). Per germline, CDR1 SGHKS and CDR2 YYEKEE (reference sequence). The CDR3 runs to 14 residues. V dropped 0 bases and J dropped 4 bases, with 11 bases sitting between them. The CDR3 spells CASSLGPGQYEQYF. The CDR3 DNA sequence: TGTGCCAGCAGCTTGGGGCCAGGGCAATACGAGCAGTACTTC.

CDR3 sequence (DNA): TGTGCCAGTAGGAATGAGGGCACCGGGGAGCTGTTTTTT. Its protein is CASRNEGTGELFF. The V and J genes are TRBV7-9 and TRBJ2-2, with a tentative D call TRBD2 (5 bases). The germline V and J ends were trimmed by 9 bases and 4 bases, with 12 bases remaining between them. CDR3 size: 13 residues. Germline V gene lookup returns CDR1 SEHNR and CDR2 FQNEAQ (reference sequence).

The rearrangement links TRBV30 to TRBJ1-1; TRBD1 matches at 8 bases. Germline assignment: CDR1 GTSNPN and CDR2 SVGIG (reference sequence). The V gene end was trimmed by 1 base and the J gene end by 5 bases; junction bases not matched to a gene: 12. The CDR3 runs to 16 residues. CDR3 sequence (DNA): TGTGCCTGGAGTGCGTTGCCCAGGGGGCGGGGTACTGAAGCTTTCTTT. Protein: CAWSALPRGRGTEAFF.

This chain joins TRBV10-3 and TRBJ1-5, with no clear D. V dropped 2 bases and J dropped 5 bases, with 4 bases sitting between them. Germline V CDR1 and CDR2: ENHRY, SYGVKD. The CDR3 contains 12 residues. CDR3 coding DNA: TGTGCCATCAGTGAGGGAGATCAGCCCCAGCATTTT. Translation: CAISEGDQPQHF.

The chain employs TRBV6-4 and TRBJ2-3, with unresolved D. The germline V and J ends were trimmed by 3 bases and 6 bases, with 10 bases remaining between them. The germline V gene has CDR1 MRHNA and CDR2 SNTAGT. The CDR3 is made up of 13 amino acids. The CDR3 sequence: CASSDGVFDTQYF. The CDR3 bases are TGTGCCAGCAGTGATGGAGTATTTGATACGCAGTATTTT.

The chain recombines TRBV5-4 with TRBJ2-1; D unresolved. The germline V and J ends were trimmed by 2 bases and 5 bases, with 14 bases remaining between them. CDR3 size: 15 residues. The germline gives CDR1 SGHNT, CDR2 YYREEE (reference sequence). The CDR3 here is CASSFRVDRDNEQFF. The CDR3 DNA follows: TGTGCCAGCAGCTTCCGGGTCGATCGGGACAATGAGCAGTTCTTC.

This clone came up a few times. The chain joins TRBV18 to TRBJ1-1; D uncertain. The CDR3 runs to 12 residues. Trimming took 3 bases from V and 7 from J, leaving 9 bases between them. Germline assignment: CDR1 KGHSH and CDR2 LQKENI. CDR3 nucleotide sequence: TGTGCCAGCTCACCGACGTACAGTGAAGCTTTCTTT. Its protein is CASSPTYSEAFF. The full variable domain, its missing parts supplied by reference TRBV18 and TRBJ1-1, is NAGVMQNPRHLVRRRGQEARLRCSPMKGHSHVYWYRQLPEEGLKFMVYLQKENIIDESGMPKERFSAEFPKEGPSILRIQQVVRGDSAAYFCASSPTYSEAFFGQGTRLTVV.

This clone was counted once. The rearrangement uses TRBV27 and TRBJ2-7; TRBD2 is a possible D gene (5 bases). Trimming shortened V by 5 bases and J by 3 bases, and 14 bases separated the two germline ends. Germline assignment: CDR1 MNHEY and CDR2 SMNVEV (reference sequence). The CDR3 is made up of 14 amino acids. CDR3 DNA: TGTGCCAGCAGTAGGAGTAACGGGAACTACGAGCAGTACTTC. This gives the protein CASSRSNGNYEQYF.

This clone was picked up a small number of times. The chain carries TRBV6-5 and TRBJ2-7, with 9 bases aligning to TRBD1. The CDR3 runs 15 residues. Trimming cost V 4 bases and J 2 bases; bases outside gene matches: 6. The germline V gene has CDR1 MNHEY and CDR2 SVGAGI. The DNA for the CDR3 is TGTGCCAGCAGTTTATCGGGACAGGGCCCCTACGAGCAGTACTTC. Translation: CASSLSGQGPYEQYF.

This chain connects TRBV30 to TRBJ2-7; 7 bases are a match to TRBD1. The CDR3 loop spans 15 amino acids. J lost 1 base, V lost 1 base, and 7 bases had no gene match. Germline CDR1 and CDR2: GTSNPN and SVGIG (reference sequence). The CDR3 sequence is CAWSEVRTGSYEQYF. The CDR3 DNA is TGTGCCTGGAGTGAGGTAAGGACAGGTTCCTACGAGCAGTACTTC.

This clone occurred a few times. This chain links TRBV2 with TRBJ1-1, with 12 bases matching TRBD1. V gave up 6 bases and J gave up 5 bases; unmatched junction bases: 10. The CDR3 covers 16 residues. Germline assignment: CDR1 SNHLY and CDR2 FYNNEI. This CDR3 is CASSRDRGLGGTEAFF. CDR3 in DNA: TGTGCCAGCAGCCGGGACAGGGGGCTGGGGGGGACTGAAGCTTTCTTT.

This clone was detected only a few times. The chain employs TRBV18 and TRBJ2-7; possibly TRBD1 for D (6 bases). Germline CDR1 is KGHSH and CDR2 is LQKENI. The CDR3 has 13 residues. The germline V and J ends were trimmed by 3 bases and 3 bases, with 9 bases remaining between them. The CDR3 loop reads CASSPKQGYEQYF. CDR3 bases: TGTGCCAGCTCACCCAAACAGGGCTACGAGCAGTACTTC. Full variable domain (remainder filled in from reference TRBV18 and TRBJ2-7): NAGVMQNPRHLVRRRGQEARLRCSPMKGHSHVYWYRQLPEEGLKFMVYLQKENIIDESGMPKERFSAEFPKEGPSILRIQQVVRGDSAAYFCASSPKQGYEQYFGPGTRLTVT.

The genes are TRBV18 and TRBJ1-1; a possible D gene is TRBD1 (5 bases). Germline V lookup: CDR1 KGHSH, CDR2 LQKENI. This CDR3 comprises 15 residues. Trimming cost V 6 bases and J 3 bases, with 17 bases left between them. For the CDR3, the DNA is TGTGCCAGCTCCCAGAGTCGGGGGTTGGACACTGAAGCTTTCTTT. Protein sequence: CASSQSRGLDTEAFF.

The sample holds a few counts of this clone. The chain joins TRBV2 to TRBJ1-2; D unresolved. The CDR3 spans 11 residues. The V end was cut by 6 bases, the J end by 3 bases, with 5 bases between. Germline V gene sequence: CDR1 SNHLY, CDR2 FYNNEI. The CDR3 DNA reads TGTGCCAGCAGGCGGGACTATGGCTACACCTTC. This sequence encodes CASRRDYGYTF.

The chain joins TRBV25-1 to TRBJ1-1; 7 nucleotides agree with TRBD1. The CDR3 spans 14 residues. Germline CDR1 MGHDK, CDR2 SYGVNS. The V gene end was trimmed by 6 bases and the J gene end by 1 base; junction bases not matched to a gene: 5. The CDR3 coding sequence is TGTGCCAGCAGAGCCGGGACAGCGAACACTGAAGCTTTCTTT. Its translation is CASRAGTANTEAFF.

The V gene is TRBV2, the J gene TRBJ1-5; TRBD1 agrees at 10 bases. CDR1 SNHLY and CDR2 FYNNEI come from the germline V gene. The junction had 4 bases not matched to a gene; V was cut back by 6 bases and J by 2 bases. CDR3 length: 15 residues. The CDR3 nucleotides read TGTGCCAGCAGAGGGGACAGGGGTGGCAATCAGCCCCAGCATTTT. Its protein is CASRGDRGGNQPQHF.

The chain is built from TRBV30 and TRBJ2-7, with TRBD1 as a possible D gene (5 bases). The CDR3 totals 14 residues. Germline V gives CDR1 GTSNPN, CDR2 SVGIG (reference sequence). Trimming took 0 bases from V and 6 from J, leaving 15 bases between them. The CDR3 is CAWSVWTEGAEQYF. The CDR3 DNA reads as TGTGCCTGGAGTGTATGGACCGAAGGGGCCGAGCAGTACTTC.

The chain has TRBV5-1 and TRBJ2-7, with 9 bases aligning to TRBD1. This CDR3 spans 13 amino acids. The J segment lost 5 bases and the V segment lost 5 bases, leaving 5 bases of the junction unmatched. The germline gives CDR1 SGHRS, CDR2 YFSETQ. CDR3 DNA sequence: TGCGCCAGCAGACCGGGACAGGGTAACGAGCAGTACTTC. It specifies CASRPGQGNEQYF.

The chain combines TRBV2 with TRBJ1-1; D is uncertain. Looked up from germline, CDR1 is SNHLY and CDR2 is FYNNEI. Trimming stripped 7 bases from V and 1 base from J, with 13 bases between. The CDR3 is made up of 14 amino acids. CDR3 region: CASIRPTENTEAFF. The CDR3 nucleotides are TGTGCCAGCATCCGACCAACAGAGAACACTGAAGCTTTCTTT.

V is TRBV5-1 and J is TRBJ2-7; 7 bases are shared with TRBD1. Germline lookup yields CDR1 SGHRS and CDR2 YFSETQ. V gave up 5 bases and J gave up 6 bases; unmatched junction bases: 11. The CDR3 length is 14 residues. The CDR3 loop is CASRPGQAVGEQYF. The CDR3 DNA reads TGCGCCAGCAGACCCGGACAGGCCGTTGGCGAGCAGTACTTC. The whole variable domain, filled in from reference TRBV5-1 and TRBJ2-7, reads KAGVTQTPRYLIKTRGQQVTLSCSPISGHRSVSWYQQTPGQGLQFLFEYFSETQRNKGNFPGRFSGRQFSNSRSEMNVSTLELGDSALYLCASRPGQAVGEQYFGPGTRLTVT.

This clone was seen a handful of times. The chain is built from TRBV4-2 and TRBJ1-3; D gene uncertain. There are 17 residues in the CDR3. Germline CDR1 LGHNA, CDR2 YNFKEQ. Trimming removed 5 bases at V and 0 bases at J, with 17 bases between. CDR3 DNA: TGTGCCAGCAGCGAAGCGGCATCAGGTAGCTCTGGAAACACCATATATTTT. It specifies CASSEAASGSSGNTIYF.

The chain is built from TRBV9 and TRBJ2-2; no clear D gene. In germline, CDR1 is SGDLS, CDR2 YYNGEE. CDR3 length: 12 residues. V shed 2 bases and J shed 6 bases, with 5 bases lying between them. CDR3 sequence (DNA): TGTGCCAGCAGCGTTATGTCCGGGGAGCTGTTTTTT. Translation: CASSVMSGELFF.

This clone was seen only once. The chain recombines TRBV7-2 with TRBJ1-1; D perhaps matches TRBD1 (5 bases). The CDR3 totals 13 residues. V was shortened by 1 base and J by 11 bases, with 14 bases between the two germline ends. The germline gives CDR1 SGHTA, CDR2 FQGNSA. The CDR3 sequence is CASSLGPRQKAFF. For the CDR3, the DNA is TGTGCCAGCAGCTTAGGCCCCAGACAGAAGGCTTTCTTT.

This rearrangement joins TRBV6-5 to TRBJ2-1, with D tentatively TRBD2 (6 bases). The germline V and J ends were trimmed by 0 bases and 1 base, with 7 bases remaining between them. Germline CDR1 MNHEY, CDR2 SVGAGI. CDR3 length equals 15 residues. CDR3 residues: CASSYSGRSYNEQFF. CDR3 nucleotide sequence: TGTGCCAGCAGTTACTCGGGGAGGTCCTACAATGAGCAGTTCTTC.

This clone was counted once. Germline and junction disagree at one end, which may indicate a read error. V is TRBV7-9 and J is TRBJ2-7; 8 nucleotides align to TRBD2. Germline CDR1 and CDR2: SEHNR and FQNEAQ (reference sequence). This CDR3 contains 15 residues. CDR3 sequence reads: CASSIGLAGSSEQYF. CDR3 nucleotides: TGTGCCAGCAGCATAGGACTAGCAGGTTCCTCCGAGCAGTACTTC.

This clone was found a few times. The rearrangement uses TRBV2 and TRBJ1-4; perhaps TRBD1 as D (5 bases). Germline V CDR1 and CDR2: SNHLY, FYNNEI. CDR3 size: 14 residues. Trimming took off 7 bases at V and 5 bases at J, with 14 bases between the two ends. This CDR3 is CASKKGAGNEKLFF. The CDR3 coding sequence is TGTGCCAGCAAGAAAGGGGCGGGGAATGAAAAACTGTTTTTT.

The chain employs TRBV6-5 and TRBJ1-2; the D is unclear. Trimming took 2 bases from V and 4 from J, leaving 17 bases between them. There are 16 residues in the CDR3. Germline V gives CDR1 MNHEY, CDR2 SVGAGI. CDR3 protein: CASSYQRAGRSYGYTF. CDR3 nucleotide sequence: TGTGCCAGCAGTTACCAACGGGCGGGGAGAAGCTATGGCTACACCTTC.